This T cell receptor beta chain was captured by sequencing in a study of blood T cell repertoires in COVID-19. On the study more broadly: Samples representing acute and convalescent COVID-19 were sourced from the United States, Italy and Spain. Sources were T cells, B-cell-depleted T cells, or PBMCs; the material itself was cDNA or gDNA.

Per the original data handling: Reference gene primer amplification gave nucleated cell count estimates. TCRdb's copy holds only in-frame clones and misses some; the assay was immunoSEQ multiplex PCR. Clone size and the V and J calls come from that table; the DNA yielded D and trimming. The sample comprises 70,000 to 95,000 clones, around 89% of which are singletons, and 4.8% rests with the top ten. The CDR3 totals 13 residues. Trimming removed 0 bases from V and 4 bases from J, with 5 bases in between. CDR1 and CDR2 (germline): SGHRS, YFSETQ. The source material was peripheral blood. The sequence came from a woman older than 75 with active COVID-19. The chain carries TRBV5-1 and TRBJ2-1; D unresolved. The CDR3 nucleotides are TGCGCCAGCAGCTTGGATAGTTACAATGAGCAGTTCTTC. This gives the protein CASSLDSYNEQFF. The entire variable domain, with the rest obtained from reference TRBV5-1 and TRBJ2-1, is as follows: KAGVTQTPRYLIKTRGQQVTLSCSPISGHRSVSWYQQTPGQGLQFLFEYFSETQRNKGNFPGRFSGRQFSNSRSEMNVSTLELGDSALYLCASSLDSYNEQFFGPGTRLTVL.